This TCR beta chain was captured in a study of cytotoxic CD8 clonotypes in ibrutinib-treated CLL. Study at large: On average, each sample had approximately 250,000 productive templates and approximately 85,000 productive rearrangements. Whole-study findings and limits: Measured clonality at baseline was greater than in age-matched healthy donors and tracked with circulating CD8+ T-cell counts.

Genomic DNA in an amount of approximately 2 micrograms was extracted from cryopreserved PBMCs and used for the preparation of TCR beta libraries. This clone was observed a single time. Its matching antigen is unknown. This table comes from immunoSEQ multiplex PCR, and its TCRdb copy is limited to in-frame clones, with some not included. The table has around 310,000 clones, approximately 80% seen once. CDR1 is MNHNS, CDR2 SASEGT, per germline. This CDR3 contains 14 residues. V lost 6 bases and J lost 9; bases outside the gene matches: 11. The source material was PBMCs, sampled before ibrutinib treatment. The chain joins TRBV6-1 to TRBJ2-1; TRBD1 matches 7 bases. This receptor was identified in a human donor with chronic lymphocytic leukemia. The CDR3 is CASRARQGRVEQFF. The CDR3 bases are TGTGCCAGCAGAGCCCGACAGGGTAGGGTTGAGCAGTTCTTC.